One and the same sample provided the 22 T cell receptor beta chains below, sequenced in a study of T-cell memory formation after mild COVID-19. Each CDR3 protein is one row after TCRdb ran MiXCR on the 5' RACE reads. The sample has hundreds of thousands of distinct CDR3 sequences; approximately 25% are singletons. Sequencing input: PBMCs or a T cell subset sorted from them (not recorded which). The receptors stem from an adult woman who had mild COVID-19 (a few samples of this study predate the infection). Cell type and time point are not known.

The table lists this clonotype with a few counts. CDR3 bases: TGTGCCAGCAGCCAAGAGGGGGGACAGGGGGTCGGAGCTTTCTTT. Translating it yields CASSQEGGQGVGAFF. The chain employs TRBV4-2 and TRBJ1-1; TRBD1 matches 11 bases. Germline trimming cut 0 bases from V and 10 bases from J; bases unmatched to any gene: 7. Germline V gene lookup returns CDR1 LGHNA and CDR2 YNFKEQ. The CDR3 loop spans 15 amino acids.

This clonotype was recorded a few times. The gene calls are TRBV15 and TRBJ2-1, with 9 positions matching TRBD2. This CDR3 spans 17 amino acids. CDR1 is LNHNV and CDR2 is YYDKDF in the germline V gene (reference sequence). With V trimmed by 2 bases and J by 8 bases, 13 bases remained unmatched. DNA of the CDR3: TGTGCCACCAGCAGACCTCTGGATAGCGGGGGAACCGATGAGCAGTTCTTC. Translated, it gives CATSRPLDSGGTDEQFF.

This chain links TRBV6-5 with TRBJ2-7, with D perhaps assigned TRBD1 or TRBD2 (5 bases each). CDR1 MNHEY and CDR2 SVGAGI come from the germline V gene. The CDR3 has 14 amino acids. The V end was cut by 5 bases, the J end by 7 bases, with 18 bases between. DNA of the CDR3: TGTGCCAGCAGTACCTTCCCGGGACCGCAAGAGCAGTACTTC. Encoded protein: CASSTFPGPQEQYF.

The chain employs TRBV5-1 and TRBJ2-3; D is possibly TRBD1 (5 bases). Per germline, CDR1 SGHRS and CDR2 YFSETQ. The CDR3 has 15 amino acids. V lost 5 bases and J 2 bases, leaving 15 bases between the germline ends. The CDR3 region is CASRTYQGFTDTQYF. In DNA, the CDR3 is TGCGCCAGCAGGACCTACCAGGGTTTCACAGATACGCAGTATTTT.

Notes on this clonotype: At one end, the junction sequence differs from germline, possibly due to a read error. The rearrangement joins TRBV29-1 to TRBJ2-5; 10 bases agree with TRBD2. The CDR3 totals 17 residues. Germline values: CDR1 SQVTM, CDR2 ANQGSEA. CDR3 residues: CSVLSPVASGGRVSWHF. The DNA for the CDR3 is TGCAGCGTCCTGTCCCCCGTGGCTAGCGGGGGCCGGGTTTCGTGGCACTTC.

This clonotype was seen more than once but under ten times. The CDR3 region is CASSLARGGGQFF. As DNA, the CDR3 is TGTGCCAGCAGTTTAGCGCGTGGGGGTGGGCAGTTCTTC. The rearrangement uses TRBV12-3 or TRBV12-4 and TRBJ2-1, with D perhaps given as TRBD1 or TRBD2 (5 bases each). This CDR3 is 13 amino acids long. The V and J ends lost 0 bases and 12 bases respectively, with 12 bases between them.

The V gene is TRBV21-1, the J gene TRBJ1-1; TRBD1, the D gene given by the table, was not confirmed from the DNA. TRBV21-1 represents a pseudogene. The CDR3 spans 15 residues. This CDR3 reads CASSIYRIRNTEAFF. The CDR3 DNA reads TGTGCCAGCAGCATCTACAGGATTCGGAACACTGAAGCTTTCTTT.

This clonotype was picked up a small number of times. This chain links TRBV5-1 with TRBJ2-7, with 11 positions matching TRBD2. Per the germline V gene, CDR1 is SGHRS and CDR2 is YFSETQ. V shed 0 bases and J 4 bases; nucleotides not matched to a gene: 6. The CDR3 runs to 16 residues. The CDR3 bases are TGCGCCAGCAGCTTGGTGCATAGCGGGAGGGCTTACGAGCAGTACTTC. As protein: CASSLVHSGRAYEQYF.

V and J are TRBV7-2 and TRBJ2-7; 7 bases are shared with TRBD2. The J segment lost 2 bases and the V segment lost 4 bases, leaving 14 bases of the junction unmatched. CDR3 length: 17 residues. The germline gives CDR1 SGHTA, CDR2 FQGNSA. In DNA, the CDR3 is TGTGCCAGCAGCTCGGGTAGGCTGCCTAGCGGAACCTACGAGCAGTACTTC. Protein product: CASSSGRLPSGTYEQYF.

Turning to this clonotype: A junction boundary mismatches the germline segment, possibly from a read error. The chain has TRBV5-8 and TRBJ2-1; no firm D call. The CDR3 is 9 amino acids. The germline V gene has CDR1 SGHTS and CDR2 YDEGEE. Here the CDR3 DNA reads TGTGCCAGCAGCCCAAGCCGGCCTTTC. This encodes CASSPSRPF.

This clonotype was detected only a few times. The chain joins TRBV28 to TRBJ2-1, with 12 bases matching TRBD2. The CDR3 spans 15 residues. CDR1 is MDHEN and CDR2 is SYDVKM in the germline V gene. V shed 5 bases and J 8 bases; nucleotides not matched to a gene: 7. CDR3 sequence (DNA): TGTGCCAGCAGTCCACCGGGACTAGCGGGTTATGAGCAGTTCTTC. Protein product: CASSPPGLAGYEQFF.

This chain links TRBV11-2 with TRBJ2-1, with D perhaps TRBD2 (6 bases). CDR1 SGHAT and CDR2 FQNNGV come from the germline V gene. CDR3 length: 13 residues. The V end lost 5 bases, the J end lost 8 bases, and 13 bases lay between the germline ends. CDR3 sequence (DNA): TGTGCCAGCAGCAGGACTGGCGGGGATGAGCAGTTCTTC. Its protein is CASSRTGGDEQFF.

The rearrangement joins TRBV18 to TRBJ2-7; 8 bases line up with TRBD2. Germline V gene data show CDR1 as KGHSH and CDR2 as LQKENI. J gave up 1 base and V 2 bases, and 7 bases lay outside the gene matches. The CDR3 has 16 residues. CDR3 sequence reads: CASSPSGTRGSYEQYF. CDR3 nucleotide sequence: TGTGCCAGCTCACCATCCGGGACTAGGGGATCCTACGAGCAGTACTTC.

This clonotype was counted only a few times. V and J are TRBV20-1 and TRBJ1-2; 9 bases match TRBD1. The V gene's germline CDR1 is DFQATT and CDR2 SNEGSKA (reference sequence). The CDR3 contains 15 residues. Trimming at V came to 2 bases and at J to 6 bases, leaving 10 bases not matched to a gene. The CDR3 spells CSARMHGTGMDGYTF. Here the CDR3 DNA reads TGCAGTGCTAGAATGCATGGGACAGGGATGGATGGCTACACCTTC.

The V call is TRBV3-1, the J call TRBJ2-7, with 10 bases matching TRBD2. The CDR3 consists of 14 residues. Germline-derived CDR1 and CDR2 are LGHDT and YNNKEL (reference sequence). J gave up 6 bases and V 4 bases, and 6 bases lay outside the gene matches. The CDR3 bases are TGTGCCAGCAGCCCCGGGACTAGCGAGGTCGAGCAGTACTTC. It codes for CASSPGTSEVEQYF.

The chain joins TRBV30 to TRBJ2-1; D ambiguous. The CDR3 has 12 residues. Germline lookup yields CDR1 GTSNPN and CDR2 SVGIG (reference sequence). Trimming cost V 2 bases and J 12 bases, with 14 bases left between them. CDR3 sequence reads: CAWSPTEIMQFF. In nucleotides, the CDR3 is TGTGCCTGGAGTCCCACAGAGATAATGCAGTTCTTC.

The V and J genes are TRBV5-1 and TRBJ2-5, with 13 positions matching TRBD2. With 4 bases clipped from V and 5 bases from J, the junction kept 14 bases outside the gene matches. In germline, CDR1 is SGHRS, CDR2 YFSETQ. The CDR3 extends over 18 amino acids. CDR3 sequence: CASSRTGLAGVWKETQYF. The CDR3 bases are TGCGCCAGCAGCAGAACTGGACTAGCGGGAGTTTGGAAGGAGACCCAGTACTTC.

This clonotype was observed a single time. This sequence joins TRBV5-8 and TRBJ2-3, with 8 bases fitting TRBD1. The germline V gene encodes CDR1 SGHTS and CDR2 YDEGEE. J gave up 2 bases and V 4 bases, and 6 bases lay outside the gene matches. The length of the CDR3 is 15 residues. The DNA for the CDR3 is TGTGCCAGCAGCCAGGGACAGGTTAACACAGATACGCAGTATTTT. It is translated as CASSQGQVNTDTQYF.

The rearrangement joins TRBV5-1 to TRBJ2-3; 7 bases are shared with TRBD1. V dropped 3 bases and J dropped 4; count of bases not matched to a gene: 8. Germline lookup yields CDR1 SGHRS and CDR2 YFSETQ. The CDR3 sequence is 15 residues long. The CDR3 DNA sequence: TGCGCCAGCAGCTCGGGACAGAGGGGCCCAGATACGCAGTATTTT. This sequence encodes CASSSGQRGPDTQYF.

The chain joins TRBV24-1 to TRBJ1-2; D is unclear. CDR1 is KGHDR, CDR2 SFDVKD, per germline. The V end lost 6 bases, the J end lost 4 bases, and 11 bases lay between the germline ends. The CDR3 runs 13 residues. The CDR3 sequence is CATSNGAPYGYTF. The CDR3 DNA reads as TGTGCCACCAGTAACGGAGCCCCCTATGGCTACACCTTC.

V and J are TRBV2 and TRBJ2-1, with 14 bases identical to TRBD2. The germline CDR1 and CDR2 sequences are SNHLY and FYNNEI. V was pared by 4 bases and J by 0 bases, with 8 bases of the junction left unmatched. This CDR3 spans 19 amino acids. CDR3 sequence reads: CASSGRLAGGLSSYNEQFF. The CDR3 nucleotides are TGTGCCAGCAGTGGCCGACTAGCGGGGGGGCTGAGCTCCTACAATGAGCAGTTCTTC.

This sequence joins TRBV4-1 and TRBJ2-7, with 7 positions matching TRBD2. Germline-derived CDR1 and CDR2 are MGHRA and YSYEKL. This CDR3 spans 16 amino acids. V shed 3 bases and J 4 bases; nucleotides not matched to a gene: 12. The CDR3 reads CASSQRETDPLYEQYF. The CDR3 DNA follows: TGCGCCAGCAGCCAGCGGGAGACCGATCCCCTATACGAGCAGTACTTC.